The clone carrying this T cell receptor (beta chain) was detected only a few times. This sample is drawn from a study of blood T cell repertoires in COVID-19. Study summary: Researchers got acute and convalescent COVID-19 samples from the United States, Italy and Spain. Sources were T cells, B-cell-depleted T cells, or PBMCs; the material itself was cDNA or gDNA.

In the study's own analysis: Amplification of reference gene primers was used by the study to estimate nucleated cell counts. Libraries were prepared by immunoSEQ multiplex PCR; TCRdb keeps only in-frame clonotypes and omits some of them. V and J calls and clone size are as listed in that table; D and trimming were resolved from the DNA. Of roughly 330,000 clones in the sample, over 70% were seen once. The origin of this receptor is a woman between 50 and 59 years old with acute or convalescent COVID-19. Sequencing input: peripheral blood.

DNA for the CDR3: TGTGCCAGCAGTTTATCTCGGTACAGGGATGGTACTGAAGCTTTCTTT. Translation: CASSLSRYRDGTEAFF. The chain joins TRBV27 to TRBJ1-1; D possibly corresponds to TRBD1 (6 bases). The CDR3 covers 16 residues. Trimming left V 0 bases short and J 5 bases short, with 16 bases between. Germline values: CDR1 MNHEY, CDR2 SMNVEV (reference sequence).